A single TCR beta chain is shown here with its context. Antigen unknown. These data originate in a study of CD8+ T cells in alopecia areata. After isolation, RNA underwent reverse transcription to generate cDNA as the sequencing template. Data came from immunoSEQ multiplex PCR; TCRdb stores just in-frame clones and leaves some out. Here the sample spans about 110,000 clones, under 60% being singletons. Study-level results: Clonality exceeded that of normal scalp in lesional scalp, most notably in alopecia totalis/universalis.

The CDR3 contains 16 residues. The J segment lost 6 bases and the V segment lost 1 base, leaving 11 bases of the junction unmatched. Germline V CDR1 and CDR2: SGDLS, YYNGEE. Sequencing was carried out using NKG2D-low CD8+ T cells sorted from blood. This clonotype was obtained from a human donor with alopecia areata. This chain joins TRBV9 and TRBJ2-3; TRBD2 matches at 7 bases. Here the CDR3 reads CASSVKEGGSRDTQYF. The DNA of the CDR3 is TGTGCCAGCAGCGTAAAAGAGGGCGGGAGTAGGGATACGCAGTATTTT. Full variable domain (rest looked up from reference TRBV9 and TRBJ2-3): DSGVTQTPKHLITATGQRVTLRCSPRSGDLSVYWYQQSLDQGLQFLIQYYNGEERAKGNILERFSAQQFPDLHSELNLSSLELGDSALYFCASSVKEGGSRDTQYFGPGTRLTVL.